This TCR beta chain was profiled in a study of a mutant IDH1 vaccine in newly diagnosed glioma (dated by TCRdb to the early 2020s). About the investigation overall: The approximately 32 treated patients were approximately 60% male and 37.5% female, with a mean age of around 40 years. Prior to enrollment, patients had been given standard therapy consisting of radiotherapy alone, temozolomide alone, or radiochemotherapy with temozolomide, with the combination given to most patients. Six visits were used for peripheral blood collection: V03 (baseline), V05, V07, V10, V12 and V13. Longitudinal TCRB deep sequencing was done for fewer than 30 treated patients, wherever samples were available for exploratory analyses. Beyond this particular receptor, the publication reports: It was noted by the authors that analyses of patient blood samples could not be reproduced owing to sample limitations. Availability determined which PBMC samples were chosen for TCRB deep sequencing. Immune responses induced by the vaccine were seen in 93.3% of patients across multiple MHC alleles. Changes in the top peripheral T cell clonotypes picked up by TCRB sequencing did not appear to be linked to pseudoprogression.

Interpreted using the paper, the time point label stands for: baseline, week 1 (first vaccination visit). This specimen's treatment or condition label, per the study, means: pre-vaccination baseline after standard-of-care therapy. Newly diagnosed WHO grade 3 or 4 IDH1-mutant astrocytomas showing loss of nuclear ATRX were present in the donors. The samples were drawn from NOA16, a multicentre, single-arm, open-label phase I trial in Germany that tested a mutant IDH1 peptide vaccine in humans for the first time. Blood drawn at visit V03 was used as the baseline sample for immunogenicity testing. Genomic DNA for TCRB sequencing was isolated from EDTA blood with the DNeasy Blood and Tissue Kit. A distance of 6 bases separates the germline ends of V and J, which lose 5 bases and 3 bases respectively. The CDR3, from cysteine to phenylalanine, totals 11 residues. CDR3 DNA only is kept here, 33 bases in frame from base 1. Taken from the germline V gene, the CDR1 and CDR2 loops are SQVTM and ANQGSEA.

This clone was counted a few times. Its antigen is currently not known. No clone much larger than this one lies a single base away; base qualities are absent. The library was made by the immunoSEQ multiplex PCR assay. The hsTCRB Kit was used according to the manufacturer's protocol to amplify rearranged TCR beta chain sequences. An Illumina MiSeq was used to sequence the TCRB libraries. On the study's bioinformatics: The proprietary platform of the kit vendor was used for demultiplexing, trimming and gene mapping. Drawn from immuneACCESS, this table holds only the in-frame rearrangements with V and J called that TCRdb kept. Clones are partly lost; checked studies trace under half to an unresolved V gene and leave the rest unexplained. V, J and clone size derive from that table, while D and trimming were established from the DNA sequence. The sample data list 30,000 to 35,000 clones, and about 80% of these were observed just once. Of the sample, roughly 9% is held by the ten largest clones.

This sequence was found in a man between 45 and 60 years old with glioma. Some clones in this sample may be carry-over from other donors' samples. Specimen: peripheral blood mononuclear cells (PBMCs), collected from a glioma patient treated with radiotherapy, temozolomide or both. The chain links TRBV29-1 with TRBJ2-3, with the D gene not confidently named. The CDR3 amino acid sequence is: CSVSTTDTQYF. The sequence in DNA is TGCAGCGTTTCTACGACAGATACGCAGTATTTT.